Presented here are 9 T cell receptor beta chains from one specimen sequenced in a study of blood T cell repertoires in COVID-19. Here immunoSEQ multiplex PCR was the method, and the copy in TCRdb shows in-frame clones only, minus some. The data show some 350,000 clones, around nine tenths seen once. What was sequenced was PBMCs or T cells enriched from blood (not recorded which). The receptors originated from a man in his thirties or forties who had recovered from COVID-19.

V usage is TRBV6-5 and J usage is TRBJ1-2; TRBD1 matches at 11 bases. Germline V gene lookup returns CDR1 MNHEY and CDR2 SVGAGI. The CDR3 loop spans 13 amino acids. V was pared by 6 bases and J by 6 bases, with 3 bases of the junction left unmatched. The CDR3 reads CASRGQGVNGYTF. In DNA form, the CDR3 reads TGTGCCAGCAGGGGACAGGGGGTCAATGGCTACACCTTC.

J is TRBJ1-2 and V is TRBV2; TRBD1 matches at 11 bases. Trimming at V came to 11 bases and at J to 4 bases, leaving 12 bases not matched to a gene. Germline CDR1 and CDR2: SNHLY and FYNNEI. The CDR3 is 15 residues long. The DNA for the CDR3 is TGTGCCCAGCAGGTCCGGACAGGGGGCGCCTATGGCTACACCTTC. Protein product: CAQQVRTGGAYGYTF.

Concerning this clone itself: Its ends do not fully match the called genes, so a read error is possible. The chain carries TRBV19 and TRBJ2-7; no clear D. CDR1 and CDR2 from the germline V gene are LNHDA and SQIVND (reference sequence). CDR3 length: 14 amino acids. This CDR3 is CASSIFTPIPLTPF. CDR3 sequence (DNA): TGTGCCAGTAGTATCTTCACTCCTATCCCCCTCACCCCCTTC.

The genes are TRBV30 and TRBJ1-6; perhaps TRBD1 as D (6 bases). The CDR3 has 13 residues. Germline V gene lookup returns CDR1 GTSNPN and CDR2 SVGIG (reference sequence). Trimming left V 4 bases short and J 9 bases short, with 13 bases between. The CDR3 loop is CAWTPGDVSPLHF. DNA for the CDR3: TGTGCCTGGACCCCAGGGGATGTTTCACCCCTCCACTTT. The complete variable domain, with remaining parts taken from reference TRBV30 and TRBJ1-6, reads SQTIHQWPATLVQPVGSPLSLECTVEGTSNPNLYWYRQAAGRGLQLLFYSVGIGQISSEVPQNLSASRPQDRQFILSSKKLLLSDSGFYLCAWTPGDVSPLHFGNGTRLTVT.

This clone was seen just once. The chain is built from TRBV16 and TRBJ2-4, with 9 bases fitting TRBD1. The V gene's germline CDR1 is KGHSY and CDR2 FQNENV. V was clipped by 4 bases and J by 8 bases; unmatched bases: 6. The CDR3 extends over 14 amino acids. CDR3 amino acids: CASSPTRDRDIQYF. In nucleotides, the CDR3 is TGTGCCAGCAGCCCCACCCGGGACAGGGACATTCAGTACTTC.

The J gene is TRBJ1-5, the V gene TRBV29-1; 10 bases match TRBD1. V gave up 6 bases and J gave up 4 bases; unmatched junction bases: 3. Germline CDR1 is SQVTM and CDR2 is ANQGSEA. The CDR3 is made up of 13 amino acids. The CDR3 region is CSVGQGGNQPQHF. CDR3 DNA sequence: TGCAGCGTCGGACAGGGGGGGAATCAGCCCCAGCATTTT.

The V and J genes are TRBV7-3 and TRBJ2-1, with TRBD1 identical over 7 bases. With V trimmed by 7 bases and J by 2 bases, 14 bases remained unmatched. Germline V gene sequence: CDR1 SGHTA, CDR2 FQGTGA. This CDR3 spans 17 amino acids. The CDR3 sequence is CASTPGIDRAPYNEQFF. CDR3 coding DNA: TGTGCCAGCACCCCCGGAATAGACAGGGCACCCTACAATGAGCAGTTCTTC. Full variable domain (remainder filled in from reference TRBV7-3 and TRBJ2-1): GAGVSQTPSNKVTEKGKYVELRCDPISGHTALYWYRQSLGQGPEFLIYFQGTGAADDSGLPNDRFFAVRPEGSVSTLKIQRTERGDSAVYLCASTPGIDRAPYNEQFFGPGTRLTVL.

The rearrangement links TRBV6-5 to TRBJ2-3; TRBD1 matches at 7 bases. The V and J ends lost 10 bases and 2 bases, in that order; junction bases with no gene match: 6. The CDR3 sequence is 13 residues long. Germline V lookup: CDR1 MNHEY, CDR2 SVGAGI. The chain's CDR3 is CAIQGPFTDTQYF. The CDR3 DNA sequence: TGTGCCATACAGGGGCCTTTCACAGATACGCAGTATTTT.

This chain uses TRBV18 with TRBJ2-4, with D perhaps TRBD1 (6 bases). The germline CDR1 and CDR2 sequences are KGHSH and LQKENI. Trimming took off 6 bases at V and 1 base at J, with 7 bases between the two ends. The CDR3 has 13 amino acids. The CDR3 loop reads CASSQGAKNIQYF. CDR3 bases: TGTGCCAGCTCCCAGGGGGCCAAAAACATTCAGTACTTC.